This T cell receptor beta chain came from a study of blood T cell repertoires in COVID-19. On the study more broadly: Collection of acute and convalescent COVID-19 samples took place in the United States, Italy and Spain.

TCRdb's copy holds only in-frame clones and misses some; the assay was immunoSEQ multiplex PCR. The sample consists of under 250,000 clones, around 82% of them appearing once. The junction had 4 bases not matched to a gene; V was cut back by 3 bases and J by 1 base. Germline CDR1 SGDLS, CDR2 YYNGEE. This CDR3 comprises 16 residues. This study enrolled people aged roughly 18 to 90 from about two dozen US geographic areas. This sequence was found in a man aged 30 to 39 with acute COVID-19. The chain couples TRBV9 to TRBJ1-6; 7 bases are a match to TRBD1. The sample consisted of PBMCs or T cells enriched from blood (not recorded which). The CDR3 region is CASSAGQVSYNSPLHF. The CDR3 bases are TGTGCCAGCAGCGCTGGACAGGTTTCCTATAATTCACCCCTCCACTTT.